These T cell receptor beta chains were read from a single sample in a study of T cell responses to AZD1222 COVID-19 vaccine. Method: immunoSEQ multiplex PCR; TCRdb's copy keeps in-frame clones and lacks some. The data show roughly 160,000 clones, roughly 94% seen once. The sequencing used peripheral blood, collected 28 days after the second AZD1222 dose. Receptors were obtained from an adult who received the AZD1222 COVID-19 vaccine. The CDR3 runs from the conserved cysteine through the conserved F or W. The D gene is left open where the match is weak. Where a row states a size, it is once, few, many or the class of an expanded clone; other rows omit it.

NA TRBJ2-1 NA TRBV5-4 CASSSQGRGDEQFF TGTGCCAGCAGCTCACAGGGGCGGGGGGATGAGCAGTTCTTC
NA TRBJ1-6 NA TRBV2 CASSGQPGRRTPLHF TGTGCCAGCAGTGGACAACCGGGCCGGAGGACACCCCTCCACTTT
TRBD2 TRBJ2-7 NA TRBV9 CASSVGGRASYEQYF TGTGCCAGCAGCGTAGGGGGGAGGGCCTCCTACGAGCAGTACTTC
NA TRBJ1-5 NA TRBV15 CATSRDNFGQGRQPQHF TGTGCCACCAGCAGAGATAATTTTGGGCAGGGACGGCAGCCCCAGCATTTT
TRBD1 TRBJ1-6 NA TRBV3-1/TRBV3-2 CASSQGDRNSPLHF TGTGCCAGCAGCCAAGGGGACAGGAATTCACCCCTCCACTTT
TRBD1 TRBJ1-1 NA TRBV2 CASRGRTGGNTEAFF TGTGCCAGCAGGGGACGGACAGGGGGGAACACTGAAGCTTTCTTT
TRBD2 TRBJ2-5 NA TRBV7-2 CASSLVGVAGGGETQYF TGTGCCAGCAGCTTAGTAGGGGTAGCGGGGGGTGGAGAGACCCAGTACTTC
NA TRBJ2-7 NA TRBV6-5 CASSRGPGEQYF TGTGCCAGCAGCCGAGGACCCGGCGAGCAGTACTTC
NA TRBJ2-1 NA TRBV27 CASRPGRGPPNEQFF TGTGCCAGCAGGCCGGGGCGGGGTCCCCCTAATGAGCAGTTCTTC
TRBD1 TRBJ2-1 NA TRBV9 CASSVHPGTGINNEQFF TGTGCCAGCAGCGTCCACCCCGGGACAGGGATAAACAATGAGCAGTTCTTC
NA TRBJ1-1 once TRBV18 CASSPRALQGANTEAFF TGTGCCAGCTCACCAAGGGCATTACAGGGAGCGAACACTGAAGCTTTCTTT
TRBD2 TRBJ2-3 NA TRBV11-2 CASSPGIAGRSDTQYF TGTGCCAGCAGCCCAGGGATAGCGGGGAGATCAGATACGCAGTATTTT
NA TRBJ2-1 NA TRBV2 CASSETRSSYNEQFF TGTGCCAGCAGCGAGACTCGGAGCTCCTACAATGAGCAGTTCTTC